Given below is one T cell receptor beta chain in context. Antigen unknown. The CDR3 length is 15 residues. Germline-derived CDR1 and CDR2 are SEHNR and FQNEAQ (reference sequence). J was trimmed by 8 bases and V by 4 bases; bases with no gene match: 13. This sample is part of a study of shared clonotypes between healthy human individuals. General observations from the study: A handful of donors showed sharing of 4.5% to 6% of naive CD4 clonotypes.

Execution of the assay was at deep level. Generated by immunoSEQ multiplex PCR, the TCRdb table keeps only in-frame clones and is missing some. The sample has 980,000 or so clones; less than 85% are singletons. The rearrangement links TRBV7-9 to TRBJ1-2; 7 bases are a match to TRBD1. The sequenced material came from memory CD4+ T cells sorted from blood. Described subset: CD45RA-negative fraction. The clonotype originates from a man younger than 35 in good health. Written as DNA, the CDR3 is TGTGCCAGCAGCTCAACGATGGACAGGTTCGGCGGCTACACCTTC. Protein: CASSSTMDRFGGYTF.